This is a list of T cell receptor beta chains from one sample in a study of blood T cell repertoires in COVID-19. TCRdb's table, derived via immunoSEQ multiplex PCR, lists solely in-frame clones and lacks some. The sample holds over 150,000 clones, 88% seen once. Sequenced material: peripheral blood. The receptors derive from a man between 50 and 59 years old who had recovered from COVID-19. CDR3s include the opening cysteine and the closing phenylalanine or tryptophan. D genes are given only for firm matches. Size is stated for part of the rows, as once, few or many counts, or as a class when the clone is expanded.

abundance,j_gene,d_gene,v_gene,CDR3nt,CDR3aa
.,TRBJ2-5,TRBD2,TRBV2,TGTGCCAGCAACGAACGGGGAGGGAGAGAGACCCAGTACTTC,CASNERGGRETQYF
few,TRBJ2-5,TRBD2,TRBV9,TGTGCCAGCAGCGGAGTGTCGACTAGCGGGGGGGTACAAGAGACCCAGTACTTC,CASSGVSTSGGVQETQYF
.,TRBJ2-1,.,TRBV5-4,TGTGCCAGCAGCTTGGGTGACATCCCTGAGCAGTTCTTC,CASSLGDIPEQFF
once,TRBJ2-7,TRBD1,TRBV27,TGTGCCAGCAGTCCCCGACAGGGATTAATCGCCGGCTCATCCTACGAGCAGTACTTC,CASSPRQGLIAGSSYEQYF
.,TRBJ2-3,TRBD1,TRBV27,TGTGCCAGCAGTTTATCAGAACAGGGGGCGAATACGCAGTATTTT,CASSLSEQGANTQYF
.,TRBJ2-5,.,TRBV7-2,TGTGCCAGCAGCTTAGCGGGACAAGCCCAGTACTTC,CASSLAGQAQYF
.,TRBJ2-1,.,TRBV7-2,TGTGCCAGCAGCTTAGTAGGGGCAATCGGCAATGAGCAGTTCTTC,CASSLVGAIGNEQFF
.,TRBJ1-1,TRBD1,TRBV4-3,TGCGCCAGCAGCCAAGTGGCAGGGGGTAACACTGAAGCTTTCTTT,CASSQVAGGNTEAFF
once,TRBJ1-1,.,TRBV10-3,TGTGCCATCAGTGTCAAACAGGACGCTGAAGCTTTCTTT,CAISVKQDAEAFF
.,TRBJ2-2,TRBD1,TRBV7-3,TGTGCCAGCAGCTTAACCGGAAGGGGACAGGGACGAGGGTCGGGGAACACCGGGGAGCTGTTTTTT,CASSLTGRGQGRGSGNTGELFF
.,TRBJ2-1,TRBD2,TRBV2,TGTGCCAGCAGCGAATTTCCCCCCGGGACTAGCTCTCGAGGGGCCTACAATGAGCAGTTCTTC,CASSEFPPGTSSRGAYNEQFF
.,TRBJ2-7,.,TRBV7-2,TGTGCCAGCAGCTTAACCACAATACAGGGATCCTCCTACGAGCAGTACTTC,CASSLTTIQGSSYEQYF
.,TRBJ2-3,TRBD2,TRBV5-4,TGTGCCAGCAGCTCGGCCCTAGCGGGGGGCTCTAGCACAGATACGCAGTATTTT,CASSSALAGGSSTDTQYF
once,TRBJ2-2,.,TRBV7-2,TGTGCCAGCAGCTTAGTGTTCAGTAACACCGGGGAGCTGTTTTTT,CASSLVFSNTGELFF
.,TRBJ1-2,.,TRBV7-2,TGTGCCAGCAGGTACTCGCGACAGGCCAGTTATGGCTACACCTTC,CASRYSRQASYGYTF
.,TRBJ1-1,.,TRBV15,TGTGCCACCAGCAGAGATCCCAGGAACACTGAAGCTTTCTTT,CATSRDPRNTEAFF
.,TRBJ2-7,.,TRBV5-1,TGCGCCAGCAGCTTGGGTCCGAGCTCCTACGAGCAGTACTTC,CASSLGPSSYEQYF
.,TRBJ1-1,.,TRBV23-1,TGCGCCAGCAACCCCCCAGCACTAGAGGGTTACACTGAAGCTTTCTTT,CASNPPALEGYTEAFF
few,TRBJ1-6,.,TRBV7-2,TGTGCCAGCAGCGGCCGGGACTGGAATAATTCACCCCTCCACTTT,CASSGRDWNNSPLHF
.,TRBJ1-1,TRBD1,TRBV19,TGTGCCAGTAGTAGGACAGGGATCACTGAAGCTTTCTTT,CASSRTGITEAFF
.,TRBJ1-4,.,TRBV12-3/TRBV12-4,TGTGCCAGCACCCAACCCGGGGGAAAACTGTTTTTT,CASTQPGGKLFF
.,TRBJ1-2,.,TRBV25-1,TGTGCCAGCAGTGAGGGCAGCTACAACTATGGCTACACCTTC,CASSEGSYNYGYTF
.,TRBJ2-2,TRBD1,TRBV2,TGTGCCAGCAGGGACAGGGGGATTTCGACCGGGGAGCTGTTTTTT,CASRDRGISTGELFF
once,TRBJ2-6,TRBD2,TRBV27,TGTGCCAGCAGTGGGGGGAGGGCCCTTACCTCTGGGGCCAACGTCCTGACTTTC,CASSGGRALTSGANVLTF
.,TRBJ1-1,.,TRBV3-1/TRBV3-2,TGTGCCAGCAGCCAGGGTCTAGGAGCTTTCTTT,CASSQGLGAFF
few,TRBJ2-3,.,TRBV7-9,TGTGCCAGCAGCTTACGAGGACAGTCCAGCACAGATACGCAGTATTTT,CASSLRGQSSTDTQYF
.,TRBJ1-2,TRBD1,TRBV3-1/TRBV3-2,TGTGCCAGCAGCCCCCAGGGGGGAAGGACGGGCTACACCTTC,CASSPQGGRTGYTF
.,TRBJ1-2,.,TRBV3-1/TRBV3-2,TGTGCCAGCAGCCTTACTACAGGGTGGGGCTATGGCTACACCTTC,CASSLTTGWGYGYTF
.,TRBJ2-2,TRBD2,TRBV2,TGTGCCAGCAGTGGAGGGACTAGCTCCGGGGAGCTGTTTTTT,CASSGGTSSGELFF
.,TRBJ2-1,TRBD2,TRBV29-1,TGCAGCGCCCAAAGCGGGAGGGGCTCCTACAATGAGCAGTTCTTC,CSAQSGRGSYNEQFF
.,TRBJ1-2,TRBD1,TRBV9,TGTGCCAGCAGCGCGACAGGGGGACAGGGCTACACCTTC,CASSATGGQGYTF
.,TRBJ2-3,TRBD1,TRBV19,TGTGCCAGTAGTAGCCCGGGACAGGGGGCCGCAGATACGCAGTATTTT,CASSSPGQGAADTQYF
.,TRBJ1-1,.,TRBV7-6,TGTGCCAGCAGCTTTCTTCCGGGGGGGGGCACTGAAGCTTTCTTT,CASSFLPGGGTEAFF
.,TRBJ2-7,TRBD2,TRBV7-2,TGTGCCAGCAGCTTAAACAGGCCGGGGGGAAGCGAGCAGTACTTC,CASSLNRPGGSEQYF
few,TRBJ1-1,.,TRBV2,TGTGCCAGCAGTGATTTCACAGGAGGGACTGAAGCTTTCTTT,CASSDFTGGTEAFF
.,TRBJ1-1,TRBD1,TRBV6-6,TGTGCCAGCACCCTGGACAGGGGGCGCGATCCTGAAGCTTTCTTT,CASTLDRGRDPEAFF
.,TRBJ2-2,TRBD2,TRBV7-2,TGTGCCAGCAGCTTAGGAGCCCTGACTAGCGGGGGGGCCTACGGGGAGCTGTTTTTT,CASSLGALTSGGAYGELFF
.,TRBJ2-7,TRBD2,TRBV27,TGTGCCAGCAGGAGACTAGCGGGAGGGACCTACGAGCAGTACTTC,CASRRLAGGTYEQYF
.,TRBJ2-7,TRBD2,TRBV5-5,TGTGCCAGCAGCTTAACTAGCGTAGACTACGAGCAGTACTTC,CASSLTSVDYEQYF
.,TRBJ2-1,.,TRBV7-2,TGTGCCAGCAGCTCCGAACTCCGAAGAGCCTACAATGAGCAGTTCTTC,CASSSELRRAYNEQFF
.,TRBJ1-5,.,TRBV19,TGTGCCAGTAGCTTAGGGGACACGACCAATCAGCCCCAGCATTTT,CASSLGDTTNQPQHF
.,TRBJ2-6,TRBD2,TRBV4-3,TGCGCCAGCAGCCAAGATAGCGGGATCACTGCTGGGGCCAACGTCCTGACTTTC,CASSQDSGITAGANVLTF
.,TRBJ2-5,TRBD1,TRBV6-4,TGTGCCAGCACGGGGACAGGGGCGATTCAAGAGACCCAGTACTTC,CASTGTGAIQETQYF
.,TRBJ2-7,TRBD1,TRBV7-9,TGTGCCAGCAGCCCCGGGACAGGGAGCTACGAGCAGTACTTC,CASSPGTGSYEQYF
.,TRBJ2-7,TRBD2,TRBV12-3/TRBV12-4,TGTGCCAGCAGCCGGACTAGCGGGAGGCCTTACTTC,CASSRTSGRPYF
.,TRBJ2-3,.,TRBV3-1/TRBV3-2,TGTGCCAGCAGCCTTACATCAGATACGCAGTATTTT,CASSLTSDTQYF
.,TRBJ2-5,TRBD2,TRBV4-3,TGCGCCAGCAGCCAGGGGTCTAGCGGCTTCCAAGAGACCCAGTACTTC,CASSQGSSGFQETQYF
once,TRBJ2-1,TRBD2,TRBV28,TGTGCCACCAGACTTATACTAGCGGGGGGCTACAATGAGCAGTTCTTC,CATRLILAGGYNEQFF
once,TRBJ2-1,.,TRBV7-8,TGTGCCAGCAGCACGAGGACTTTCTACAATGAGCAGTTCTTC,CASSTRTFYNEQFF
.,TRBJ2-3,TRBD2,TRBV7-8,TGTGCCAGCAGCCGAGTAGCGGGGGCTGATTTGGATACGCAGTATTTT,CASSRVAGADLDTQYF
.,TRBJ1-5,TRBD1,TRBV19,TGTGCCAGTAGCCGGGACAGGGGAGGCAATCAGCCCCAGCATTTT,CASSRDRGGNQPQHF